This is a list of T cell receptor beta chains from one sample in a study of beta chain features in type 1 diabetes. The assay was immunoSEQ multiplex PCR, and TCRdb's table has in-frame clones only and misses some. The data hold fewer than 650,000 clones, with 15% to 17% observed a single time. Specimen: naive CD4+ T cells from blood. These receptors came from a man aged 18 to 29 in good health. Each CDR3 is given with its conserved first and last residue. A D gene is named only where the DNA matches it firmly. Size is omitted from some rows. Given values are once, few, many or a class for expanded clones.

d_call,j_call,v_call,clone_size,cdr3_nt,cdr3_aa
NA,TRBJ1-2,TRBV18,NA,TGTGCCAGCTCACCTGGCCAAGAGATCTATGGCTACACCTTC,CASSPGQEIYGYTF
NA,TRBJ1-2,TRBV4-3,once,TGCGCCAGCAGCGTCTTGACAGGAGACTATGGCTACACCTTC,CASSVLTGDYGYTF
NA,TRBJ2-1,TRBV13,NA,TGTGCCAGCAGCCAATGGTGGGCGCAGGGCAATGAGCAGTTCTTC,CASSQWWAQGNEQFF
NA,TRBJ1-1,TRBV27,NA,TGTGCCAGCAGCCCGCAGGGTAGCACTGAAGCTTTCTTT,CASSPQGSTEAFF
NA,TRBJ1-2,TRBV19,NA,TGTGCCGTCGGAGGAAAAAATACCATCTCCTACACCTTC,CAVGGKNTISYTF
TRBD2,TRBJ2-7,TRBV27,few,TGTGCCAGCAGAACCCGACTAGCGGGAGGCCGGACCCACTTC,CASRTRLAGGRTHF
TRBD1,TRBJ1-2,TRBV27,NA,TGTGCCAGCAGTTCCGCGACAGGGGACTATGGCTACACCTTC,CASSSATGDYGYTF
NA,TRBJ2-2,TRBV27,NA,TGTGCCAGCACCGGGACTTCGATAAACACCGGGGAGCTGTTTTTT,CASTGTSINTGELFF
NA,TRBJ2-2,TRBV21-1,many,TGTGCCAGCAGCAAAGTTGCCGGGGAGCTGTTTTTT,CASSKVAGELFF
NA,TRBJ2-7,TRBV5-1,few,TGCGCCAGCAGCTTGGAGGGTGCAGGGCCCTACGAGCAGTACTTC,CASSLEGAGPYEQYF
NA,TRBJ2-3,TRBV12-5,few,TGTGCTAGTGGTTTGGTACTTGGATTAGCCAGAAGGGCAGATACGCAGTATTTT,CASGLVLGLARRADTQYF
TRBD2,TRBJ2-7,TRBV5-4,NA,TGTGCCAGCAGCTCCGCGGGAGGGTTTTTATACGAGCAGTACTTC,CASSSAGGFLYEQYF
NA,TRBJ1-3,TRBV7-2,NA,TGTGCCAGCAGCCCCTTCCGTGGAAACACCATATATTTT,CASSPFRGNTIYF
NA,TRBJ2-7,TRBV5-1,NA,TGCGCCAGCAGCTTGATCGGGACGGCAACCTACGAGCAGTACTTC,CASSLIGTATYEQYF
TRBD1,TRBJ2-3,TRBV11-3,NA,TGTGCCAGCAGCCCGACAGGGAAAGATACGCAGTATTTT,CASSPTGKDTQYF
NA,TRBJ1-2,TRBV27,NA,TGTGCCAGCAGTCTCCGGGACGGGCGCTATGGCTACACCTTC,CASSLRDGRYGYTF
NA,TRBJ2-3,TRBV2,NA,TGTGCCAGCATGGAACATCTCCAGGATACGCAGTATTTT,CASMEHLQDTQYF
TRBD1,TRBJ1-1,TRBV7-9,few,TGTGCCAGCAGCTTAGGAGGGACAGGGAGATCTGAAGCTTTCTTT,CASSLGGTGRSEAFF
NA,TRBJ2-1,TRBV14,few,TGTGCCAGCAGCCATATCACTGGGCAAAATTTCTATGCGGGTTACAATGAGCAGTTCTTC,CASSHITGQNFYAGYNEQFF
NA,TRBJ1-5,TRBV6-5,once,TGTGCCAGCAGTTACTCGCGAAGCGGTGGGCAGCCCCAGCATTTT,CASSYSRSGGQPQHF
NA,TRBJ1-2,TRBV28,NA,TGTGCCAGCAAGGCAGGGTCTCTCTATGGCTACACCTTC,CASKAGSLYGYTF
NA,TRBJ2-1,TRBV9,NA,TGTGCCAGCAGCGCCCGACTAGAGGTACGGAGGGAGCAGTTCTTC,CASSARLEVRREQFF
NA,TRBJ1-1,TRBV5-1,few,TGCGCCAGCAGCTTGATTTCGGGGAACACTGAAGCTTTCTTT,CASSLISGNTEAFF
TRBD1,TRBJ1-5,TRBV7-9,NA,TGTGCCAGCAGCTTAGCCAGACAGGGAAATCAGCCCCAGCATTTT,CASSLARQGNQPQHF
NA,TRBJ1-2,TRBV7-2,NA,TGTGCCAGCAGCCATCCGGCCAGGGGATCGGTTGGCTACACCTTC,CASSHPARGSVGYTF
TRBD1,TRBJ2-2,TRBV18,NA,TGTGCCAGCTCACCATTACAGGGGGCCGGGGAGCTGTTTTTT,CASSPLQGAGELFF
NA,TRBJ2-7,TRBV2,few,TGTGCCAGCAGTGCGGGACCCCTAAACCGACAGTACTTC,CASSAGPLNRQYF
NA,TRBJ2-3,TRBV7-2,few,TGTGCCAGCAGCTTAGTGGCGGGCACAGATACGCAGTATTTT,CASSLVAGTDTQYF
NA,TRBJ1-2,TRBV4-3,NA,TGCGCCAGCAGCCAGGGGCGGGGAGCCTATGGCTACACCTTC,CASSQGRGAYGYTF
NA,TRBJ1-1,TRBV6-5,NA,TGTGCCAGCAGTCACCGAGGGGATCGGTTCACTGAAGCTTTCTTT,CASSHRGDRFTEAFF
TRBD2,TRBJ2-7,TRBV7-8,few,TGTGCCAGCAGCTTAGTCCTTAGCGGGAGGGCGCGGTACGAGCAGTACTTC,CASSLVLSGRARYEQYF
NA,TRBJ1-4,TRBV5-1,NA,TGCGCCAGCAGCTTGGGGAGACAGGTGACAACTAATGAAAAACTGTTTTTT,CASSLGRQVTTNEKLFF
NA,TRBJ2-7,TRBV19,few,TGTGCCAGTAGTATTCGACCGACCTACGAGCAGTACTTC,CASSIRPTYEQYF
NA,TRBJ2-1,TRBV7-6,NA,TGTGCCAGCAGTCCAGGGTATTCCTACAATGAGCAGTTCTTC,CASSPGYSYNEQFF
TRBD1,TRBJ2-1,TRBV4-3,NA,TGCGCCAGCAGCCAGAGAGCGGGACAGGGCAATGAGCAGTTCTTC,CASSQRAGQGNEQFF
NA,TRBJ1-6,TRBV5-8,few,TGTGCCAGCAAAACAGAAACATATAATTCACCCCTCCACTTT,CASKTETYNSPLHF
NA,TRBJ2-7,TRBV6-5,few,TGTGCCAGCAGTGGGAACGGCTACGAGCAGTACTTC,CASSGNGYEQYF
NA,TRBJ2-7,TRBV7-2,NA,TGTGCCAGCAGCCTTGGGGCGGACTACGAGCAGTACTTC,CASSLGADYEQYF
NA,TRBJ2-5,TRBV6-5,NA,TGTGCCAGCAGTTACGGTTCCCCCACAGAGACCCAGTACTTC,CASSYGSPTETQYF
NA,TRBJ1-2,TRBV28,once,TGTGCCAGCAGCATCCTTGGGGGGAGATATGGCTACACCTTC,CASSILGGRYGYTF
TRBD2,TRBJ2-2,TRBV14,few,TGTGCCAGCAGCCAAGAACGCCGGGGGGTCATTGAGAACACCGGGGAGCTGTTTTTT,CASSQERRGVIENTGELFF
NA,TRBJ1-2,TRBV11-2,NA,TGTGCCAGCAGCCCGACGGGAATAACAAGGGGCTACACCTTC,CASSPTGITRGYTF
TRBD1,TRBJ2-1,TRBV9,few,TGTGCCAGCAGCCGAACGGGACAGGGAGGGGATGAGCAGTTCTTC,CASSRTGQGGDEQFF